The rows below give T cell receptor beta chains drawn from one sample of a study of T cells in Graves' hyperthyroidism and ophthalmopathy. TCRdb processed the multiplex PCR reads anew with MiXCR; each CDR3 protein has one entry. The table lists hundreds of thousands of distinct CDR3 sequences, 12% to 15% of them singletons. Input material: blood. These receptors all come from a woman aged 40 to 55 with Graves' hyperthyroidism. The CDR3 runs from the conserved cysteine through the conserved F or W. The D gene is left open where the match is weak. Not every row has a clone size; where given, it reads once, few, many or a size class.

j_call d_call clone_size v_call cdr3_nt cdr3_aa
TRBJ1-1 - many TRBV3-1 TGTGCCAGCAGCCAAGTTTCGGTCGGAACTGAAGCTTTCTTT CASSQVSVGTEAFF
TRBJ2-7 - few TRBV6-1 TGTGCCAGCAGTGGGGACCTTAGCTCCTACGAGCAGTACTTC CASSGDLSSYEQYF
TRBJ2-3 - - TRBV20-1 TGCAGTGCTAGAGATTTGAGGGTTCCCACAGATACGCAGTATTTT CSARDLRVPTDTQYF
TRBJ2-1 TRBD2 many TRBV6-1 TGTGCCAGCAGACCCTTACTAGCGGGAGTTGGCAATGAGCAGTTCTTC CASRPLLAGVGNEQFF
TRBJ1-1 TRBD1 - TRBV7-9 TGTGCCAGCAGCCGTGGACAGGGTCTAACTTTGAACACTGAAGCTTTCTTT CASSRGQGLTLNTEAFF
TRBJ1-2 - - TRBV28 TGTGCCAGCCTAAGGCCCGGGGCTGGCTATGGCTACACCTTC CASLRPGAGYGYTF
TRBJ2-3 - many TRBV5-1 TGCGCCAGCAGCTTCGATCACTACCTGGGGGAGACAGATACGCAGTATTTT CASSFDHYLGETDTQYF
TRBJ1-2 - many TRBV9 TGTGCCAGCAGCCCGGACGGGAGGGGTAATGGCTACACCTTC CASSPDGRGNGYTF
TRBJ1-1 - - TRBV12-3/TRBV12-4 TGTGCCAGCAGTTATTACTTAGCGACAGGCGCTGAAGCTTTCTTT CASSYYLATGAEAFF
TRBJ2-6 - - TRBV18 TGTGCCAGCTCACTAATCGGGGTTCCCGGGGCCAACGTCCTGACTTTC CASSLIGVPGANVLTF
TRBJ1-5 - many TRBV4-1 TGCGCCAGCAGCCAAGTTCAGGGTAACAATCAGCCCCAGCATTTT CASSQVQGNNQPQHF
TRBJ1-1 TRBD1 many TRBV2 TGTGCCAGCAGTAAGGACAGGGTGGCCACTGAAGCTTTCTTT CASSKDRVATEAFF
TRBJ2-7 - many TRBV7-6 TGTGCCAGCAGCCCTCCGGGACAAACCCTCGAGCAGTACTTC CASSPPGQTLEQYF
TRBJ1-1 - many TRBV9 TGTGCCAGCAGCGCCCGACATAACATGAACACTGAAGCTTTCTTT CASSARHNMNTEAFF
TRBJ2-7 - few TRBV18 TGTGCCAGCTCGTCGTCCGGGACAAGAATCTACGAGCAGTACTTC CASSSSGTRIYEQYF
TRBJ2-5 TRBD1 many TRBV18 TGTGCCAGCTCACGACAGGGGTCCCAAGAGACCCAGTACTTC CASSRQGSQETQYF
TRBJ2-7 - few TRBV20-1 TGCAGTGCTAGAGACTACAGCTCCTACGAGCAGTACTTC CSARDYSSYEQYF
TRBJ2-1 TRBD2 many TRBV12-3/TRBV12-4 TGTGCCAGCAGCTTCTTAGCGGGATGGGGGCTCAATGAGCAGTTCTTC CASSFLAGWGLNEQFF
TRBJ2-7 TRBD2 - TRBV27 TGTGCCAGCAGTACCACCGGGACTAGCGGTGCCTACGAGCAGTACTTC CASSTTGTSGAYEQYF
TRBJ2-7 - many TRBV28 TGTGCCAGCGGCGCCTCTCCCGGGGGACACTCCTACGAGCAGTACTTC CASGASPGGHSYEQYF
TRBJ2-5 TRBD2 - TRBV7-9 TGTGCCAGCAGCCCCCCGTCGGCGGGAGACCCGGACCCCCAAGAGACCCAGTACTTC CASSPPSAGDPDPQETQYF
TRBJ2-7 TRBD2 many TRBV6-1 TGTGCCAGCAGGGAGATTCCGGGACTAGCGGGAAGGCACGAGCAGTACTTC CASREIPGLAGRHEQYF
TRBJ1-2 TRBD1 many TRBV18 TGTGCCAGCTCACCGGGGACAGACTATGGCTACACCTTC CASSPGTDYGYTF
TRBJ2-7 - many TRBV3-1 TGTGCCAGCAGCGACGTCTACGAGCAGTACTTC CASSDVYEQYF
TRBJ1-1 - - TRBV7-2 - CASSFYICSAPWGNTEAFF
TRBJ1-1 TRBD1 - TRBV20-1 TGCAGTGCTAGAGATGGGACAGGGGACACTGAAGCTTTCTTT CSARDGTGDTEAFF
TRBJ2-5 TRBD1 many TRBV7-9 TGTGCCAGCAGCTTAGCGCGAGGACAGGGGGATGAGACCCAGTACTTC CASSLARGQGDETQYF
TRBJ2-6 - few TRBV27 TGTGCCAGCAGTACCCCTCCCGGTGGTGGGGCCAACGTCCTGACTTTC CASSTPPGGGANVLTF